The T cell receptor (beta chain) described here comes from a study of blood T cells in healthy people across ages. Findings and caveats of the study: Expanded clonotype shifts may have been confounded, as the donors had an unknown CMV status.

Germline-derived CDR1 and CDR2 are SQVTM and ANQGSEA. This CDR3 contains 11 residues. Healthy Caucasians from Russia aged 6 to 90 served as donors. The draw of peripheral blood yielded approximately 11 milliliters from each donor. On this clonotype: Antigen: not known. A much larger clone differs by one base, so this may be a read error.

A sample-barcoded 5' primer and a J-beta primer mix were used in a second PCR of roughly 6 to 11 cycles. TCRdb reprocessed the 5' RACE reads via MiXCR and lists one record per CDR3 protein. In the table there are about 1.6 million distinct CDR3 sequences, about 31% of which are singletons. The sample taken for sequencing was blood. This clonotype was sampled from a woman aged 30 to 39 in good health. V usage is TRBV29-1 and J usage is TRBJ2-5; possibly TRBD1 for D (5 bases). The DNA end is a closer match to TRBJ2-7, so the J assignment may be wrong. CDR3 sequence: CSVGAVYEQYF. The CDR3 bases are TGCAGCGTAGGGGCAGTCTACGAGCAGTACTTC.